Here is one TCR beta chain with its context. The data were obtained in a study of blood T cell repertoires in COVID-19. The repertoire was sequenced with immunoSEQ multiplex PCR; TCRdb's copy has only in-frame clones and lacks some. The table shows tens of thousands of clones, with about 90% occurring only once. V dropped 5 bases and J dropped 4; count of bases not matched to a gene: 7. Germline loops: CDR1 MNHEY, CDR2 SVGAGI. CDR3 size: 14 residues. The gene calls are TRBV6-5 and TRBJ2-5; 7 nucleotides line up with TRBD1. The sequencing sample was made of peripheral blood. This TCR was sampled from an elderly woman with active COVID-19. Written as DNA, the CDR3 is TGTGCCAGCAGTCGGGACAGCTGGAGAGAGACCCAGTACTTC. Translated, it gives CASSRDSWRETQYF.